A selection of T cell receptor beta chains follows, all from one sample in a study of control samples from healthy donors and cancer patients. Sequencing used immunoSEQ multiplex PCR; TCRdb keeps in-frame clones, though not all of them. The sample lists about 85,000 clones, around 90% occurring once. The sequencing sample was made of blood. The receptors shown here come from a woman aged 55-69 years in good health. Both conserved end residues are part of each CDR3. D genes are given only for firm matches. The size field is filled for only some rows; it gives once, few, many or a size class.

length	V	J	D	size	DNA	CDR3
17	TRBV6-2/TRBV6-3	TRBJ2-3	TRBD2	once	TGTGCCAGCAGTGAGGTCCTTCAAGCGGGGCGCACAGATACGCAGTATTTT	CASSEVLQAGRTDTQYF
15	TRBV19	TRBJ2-1	TRBD2	.	TGTGCCAGTAGTCTTGCGGGGGGACCTTACAATGAGCAGTTCTTC	CASSLAGGPYNEQFF
15	TRBV2	TRBJ2-6	.	.	TGTGCCAGCAGGGTTGGGACCTCTGGGGCCAACGTCCTGACTTTC	CASRVGTSGANVLTF
14	TRBV19	TRBJ1-5	TRBD1	.	TGTGCCAGTAGTATCAACAGGGGGGAGGAGCCCCAGCATTTT	CASSINRGEEPQHF
15	TRBV11-2	TRBJ1-5	.	.	TGTGCCAGCAGCTCAGCGTTGAATAGCAATCAGCCCCAGCATTTT	CASSSALNSNQPQHF
14	TRBV11-2	TRBJ1-3	.	.	TGTGCCAGCAGCGCAAGTCTCTCTGGAAACACCATATATTTT	CASSASLSGNTIYF
16	TRBV5-4	TRBJ2-3	TRBD2	.	TGTGCCAGCAGTCCCGGGGGGGACTTGAGGGCAGATACGCAGTATTTT	CASSPGGDLRADTQYF
14	TRBV11-1	TRBJ2-1	TRBD1	.	TGTGCCAGCAGGTTTACGGACAGGGACAATGAGCAGTTCTTC	CASRFTDRDNEQFF
16	TRBV15	TRBJ1-5	TRBD1	.	TGTGCCACCAGCAGAGGCGGGGACAGGGTCAATCAGCCCCAGCATTTT	CATSRGGDRVNQPQHF
15	TRBV2	TRBJ2-5	.	.	TGTGCCAGCAGTGACACTGCGGCGGGTCGGGAGACCCAGTACTTC	CASSDTAAGRETQYF
15	TRBV7-2	TRBJ1-2	.	.	TGTGCCAGCAGCTTAGCGCGGGAAAAACACTATGGCTACACCTTC	CASSLAREKHYGYTF
13	TRBV5-1	TRBJ1-1	.	once	TGCGCCAGCAGCCTGCCTGGAGGAGGTGAAGCTTTCTTT	CASSLPGGGEAFF
15	TRBV7-9	TRBJ1-1	TRBD1	.	TGTGCCAGCAGTGAGGGGGCGGTATTGAACACTGAAGCTTTCTTT	CASSEGAVLNTEAFF
14	TRBV6-1	TRBJ1-5	.	.	TGTGCCAGCAGTGAAGGTAGTAGCAATCAGCCCCAGCATTTT	CASSEGSSNQPQHF
16	TRBV5-1	TRBJ1-2	.	.	TGCGCCAGCAGCTCCGAACCCGGACAATTCAACTATGGCTACACCTTC	CASSSEPGQFNYGYTF
13	TRBV13	TRBJ2-2	.	.	TGTGCCAGCAGTCCAGGGTTGACCGGGGAGCTGTTTTTT	CASSPGLTGELFF
13	TRBV12-3/TRBV12-4	TRBJ2-1	TRBD1	few	TGTGCCAGCAGTACACAGGGGGCGCGCGAGCAGTTCTTC	CASSTQGAREQFF
19	TRBV11-2	TRBJ1-2	TRBD1	.	TGTGCCAGCAGCCCCATTACATCGGACAGGGGGCGATTTAACTATGGCTACACCTTC	CASSPITSDRGRFNYGYTF
16	TRBV2	TRBJ2-7	.	.	TGTGCCAGCAGTGAAGCGGGGGGTAGCTACGCCTACGAGCAGTACTTC	CASSEAGGSYAYEQYF
13	TRBV21-1	TRBJ1-2	.	.	TGTGCCAGCAGCAACGGGACAGTCTATGGCTACACCTTC	CASSNGTVYGYTF
13	TRBV5-1	TRBJ2-7	.	.	TGCGCCAGCAGCTTGCAACGCCACTACGAGCAGTACTTC	CASSLQRHYEQYF
15	TRBV9	TRBJ2-7	TRBD1	.	TGTGCCAGCAGCGCAGGGACAGGGGGCTCCTACGAGCAGTACTTC	CASSAGTGGSYEQYF
15	TRBV5-1	TRBJ2-3	TRBD1	.	TGCGCCAGCAGCTCCGGGACAGGGGGCGCAGATACGCAGTATTTT	CASSSGTGGADTQYF
15	TRBV5-1	TRBJ2-1	.	.	TGCGCCAGCAGCCTTATGACAGACGTGACTGGTGAGCAGTTCTTC	CASSLMTDVTGEQFF
13	TRBV29-1	TRBJ1-1	.	once	TGCAGCGTCGCCAACCCAAATAACCGGGAAGCTTTCTTT	CSVANPNNREAFF